The entry that follows covers one T cell receptor (beta chain) sequence. What it binds is unknown. A split of CD4+ cells into CD45RA+ naive and CD45RA-negative memory subsets was performed. The data stem from a study of shared clonotypes between healthy human individuals. Study-wide points: The sampled material consisted only of blood, and tissue repertoires are likely to differ. Larger estimated richness was generally recorded for naive subsets relative to memory subsets.

Assay execution proceeded at the deep level. Only in-frame clones appear in the TCRdb table, and some are missing; sequencing was by immunoSEQ multiplex PCR. The sample contains 400,000 to 600,000 clones, about 96% of which appear only once. Trimming pared 6 bases from V and 0 bases from J, leaving 13 bases between. This CDR3 comprises 14 residues. Per the germline V gene, CDR1 is SGHRS and CDR2 is YFSETQ. This chain uses TRBV5-1 with TRBJ2-7, with unresolved D. The receptor's source is a woman younger than 45 in good health. Sequenced sample: naive CD4+ T cells sorted from blood. The subset: CD45RA+ positively selected. The CDR3 protein is CASKELALSYEQYF. The CDR3 region has the DNA TGCGCCAGCAAAGAGTTAGCTCTCTCCTACGAGCAGTACTTC.